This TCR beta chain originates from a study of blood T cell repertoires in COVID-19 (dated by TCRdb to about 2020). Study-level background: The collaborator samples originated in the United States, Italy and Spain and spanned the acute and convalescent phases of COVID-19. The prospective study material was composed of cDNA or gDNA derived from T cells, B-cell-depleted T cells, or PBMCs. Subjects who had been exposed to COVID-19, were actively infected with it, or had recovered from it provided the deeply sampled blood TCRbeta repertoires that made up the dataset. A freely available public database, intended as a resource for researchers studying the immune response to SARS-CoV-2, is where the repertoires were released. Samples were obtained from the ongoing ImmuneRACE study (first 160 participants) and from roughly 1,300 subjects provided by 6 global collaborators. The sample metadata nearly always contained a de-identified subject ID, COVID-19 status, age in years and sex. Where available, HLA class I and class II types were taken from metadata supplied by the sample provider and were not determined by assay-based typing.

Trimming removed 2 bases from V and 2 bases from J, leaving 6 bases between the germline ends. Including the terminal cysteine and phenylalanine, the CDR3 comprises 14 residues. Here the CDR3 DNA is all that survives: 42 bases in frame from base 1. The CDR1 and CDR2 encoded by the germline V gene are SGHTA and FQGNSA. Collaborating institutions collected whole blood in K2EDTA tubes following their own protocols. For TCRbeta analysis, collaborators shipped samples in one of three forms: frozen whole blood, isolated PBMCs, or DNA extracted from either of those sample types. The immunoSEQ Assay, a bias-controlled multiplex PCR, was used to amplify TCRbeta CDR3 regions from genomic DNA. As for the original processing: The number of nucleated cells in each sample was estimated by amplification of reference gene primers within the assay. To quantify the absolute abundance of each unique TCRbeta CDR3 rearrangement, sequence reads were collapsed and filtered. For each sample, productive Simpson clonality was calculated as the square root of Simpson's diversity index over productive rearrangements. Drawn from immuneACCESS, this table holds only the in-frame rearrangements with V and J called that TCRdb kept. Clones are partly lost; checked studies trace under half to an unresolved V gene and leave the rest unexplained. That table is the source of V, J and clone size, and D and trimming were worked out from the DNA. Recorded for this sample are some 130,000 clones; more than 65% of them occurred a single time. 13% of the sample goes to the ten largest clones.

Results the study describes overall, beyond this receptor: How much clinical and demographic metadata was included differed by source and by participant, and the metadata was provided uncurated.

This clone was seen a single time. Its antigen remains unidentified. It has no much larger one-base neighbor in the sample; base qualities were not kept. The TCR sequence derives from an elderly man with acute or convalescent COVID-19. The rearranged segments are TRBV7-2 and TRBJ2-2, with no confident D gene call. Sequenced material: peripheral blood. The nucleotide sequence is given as TGTGCCAGCAGCTTATCAGAAAACACCGGGGAGCTGTTTTTT. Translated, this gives CASSLSENTGELFF.